These 9 T cell receptor beta chains were all obtained from the same sample, sequenced in a study of monozygotic twins with inflammatory bowel disease. TCRdb reprocessed the 5' RACE reads and keeps a single row for each CDR3 protein, giving no DNA. The table for this sample gives hundreds of thousands of distinct CDR3 sequences. The sequenced sample consisted of blood. These receptors were taken from a human donor with ulcerative colitis or Crohn's disease, or a healthy co-twin of an affected twin (not recorded which).

CDR3 amino acids: CSAVQGGNQPQHF. This chain joins TRBV20-1 and TRBJ1-5; TCRdb picks TRBD1, but there is no DNA to check that call. CDR1 DFQATT and CDR2 SNEGSKA come from the germline V gene (reference sequence). The CDR3 sequence is 13 residues long.

The chain combines TRBV28 with TRBJ2-1. This CDR3 has 12 amino acids. Germline CDR1 MDHEN, CDR2 SYDVKM. CDR3 residues: CASSPWLFEQFF.

The genes are TRBV20-1 and TRBJ2-4; TCRdb selects TRBD2, and the lack of DNA leaves this call unchecked. Germline assignment: CDR1 DFQATT and CDR2 SNEGSKA (reference sequence). The CDR3 length is 17 residues. CDR3 region: CSGAPGRDYIAKNIQYF.

The rearrangement joins TRBV6-1 to TRBJ2-1; TCRdb selects TRBD2, and the lack of DNA leaves this call unchecked. CDR3 length: 16 amino acids. CDR1 is MNHNS and CDR2 is SASEGT in the germline V gene. This CDR3 is CASSEGSSGRRNEQFF.

The CDR3 region is CASSRQQETQYF. The gene calls are TRBV7-2 and TRBJ2-5; the D gene TCRdb calls, TRBD1, cannot be checked with no DNA. The germline V gene encodes CDR1 SGHTA and CDR2 FQGNSA. The CDR3 is 12 residues long.

The genes are TRBV5-4 and TRBJ2-7; TCRdb proposes TRBD1, but this gene call is untestable without DNA. The CDR3 consists of 15 residues. Germline V gene data show CDR1 as SGHNT and CDR2 as YYREEE (reference sequence). The chain's CDR3 is CASSLVRGSLYEQYF.

V and J are TRBV4-1 and TRBJ2-3; TCRdb designates TRBD1, a call that cannot be tested without DNA. Germline assignment: CDR1 MGHRA and CDR2 YSYEKL. This CDR3 region has 15 residues. CDR3 residues: CASSQAGGATDTQYF.

J is TRBJ2-4 and V is TRBV3-1; the D gene TCRdb calls, TRBD1, cannot be checked with no DNA. Germline V lookup: CDR1 LGHDT, CDR2 YNNKEL (reference sequence). This CDR3 comprises 12 residues. The CDR3 is CASSSQGNIQYF. Full variable domain (missing parts from reference TRBV3-1 and TRBJ2-4): DTAVSQTPKYLVTQMGNDKSIKCEQNLGHDTMYWYKQDSKKFLKIMFSYNNKELIINETVPNRFSPKSPDKAHLNLHINSLELGDSAVYFCASSSQGNIQYFGAGTRLSVL.

The CDR3 is CSVLDRGDTGELFF. The chain carries TRBV29-1 and TRBJ2-2; TCRdb calls TRBD1, which cannot be checked without DNA. This CDR3 has 14 residues. From germline, CDR1 is SQVTM and CDR2 ANQGSEA.